This entry concerns a single T cell receptor (beta chain). The antigen remains unidentified. The same CDR3 can be traced to other DNA sequences in this sample. Time point specified: week 23, last vaccination. Topical imiquimod accompanied each vaccine dose, which consisted of 300 ug of mutant IDH1 20-mer peptide. Produced via immunoSEQ multiplex PCR; TCRdb's table is partial and in-frame only. The table includes about 65,000 clones, 70% to 90% detected once. This sample is drawn from a study of a mutant IDH1 vaccine in newly diagnosed glioma. At the level of the study: Patients were pretreated with radiotherapy, temozolomide, or both, mostly both. Findings and limits, study-wide: Top-clonotype changes in peripheral T cells seemed unrelated to pseudoprogression.

Trimming removed 3 bases from V and 7 bases from J; junction bases left unmatched: 6. Germline values: CDR1 GTSNPN, CDR2 SVGIG (reference sequence). The CDR3 covers 13 residues. The sequence was obtained from a man between 25 and 39 years old with glioma. Sequencing was performed on PBMCs, taken from a glioma patient whose treatment included an IDH1 peptide vaccine. The chain links TRBV30 to TRBJ1-5; 7 nucleotides match TRBD1. DNA for the CDR3: TGTGCCTGGAGCAAGACAGGGAACCAGCCCCAGCATTTT. It translates to CAWSKTGNQPQHF.